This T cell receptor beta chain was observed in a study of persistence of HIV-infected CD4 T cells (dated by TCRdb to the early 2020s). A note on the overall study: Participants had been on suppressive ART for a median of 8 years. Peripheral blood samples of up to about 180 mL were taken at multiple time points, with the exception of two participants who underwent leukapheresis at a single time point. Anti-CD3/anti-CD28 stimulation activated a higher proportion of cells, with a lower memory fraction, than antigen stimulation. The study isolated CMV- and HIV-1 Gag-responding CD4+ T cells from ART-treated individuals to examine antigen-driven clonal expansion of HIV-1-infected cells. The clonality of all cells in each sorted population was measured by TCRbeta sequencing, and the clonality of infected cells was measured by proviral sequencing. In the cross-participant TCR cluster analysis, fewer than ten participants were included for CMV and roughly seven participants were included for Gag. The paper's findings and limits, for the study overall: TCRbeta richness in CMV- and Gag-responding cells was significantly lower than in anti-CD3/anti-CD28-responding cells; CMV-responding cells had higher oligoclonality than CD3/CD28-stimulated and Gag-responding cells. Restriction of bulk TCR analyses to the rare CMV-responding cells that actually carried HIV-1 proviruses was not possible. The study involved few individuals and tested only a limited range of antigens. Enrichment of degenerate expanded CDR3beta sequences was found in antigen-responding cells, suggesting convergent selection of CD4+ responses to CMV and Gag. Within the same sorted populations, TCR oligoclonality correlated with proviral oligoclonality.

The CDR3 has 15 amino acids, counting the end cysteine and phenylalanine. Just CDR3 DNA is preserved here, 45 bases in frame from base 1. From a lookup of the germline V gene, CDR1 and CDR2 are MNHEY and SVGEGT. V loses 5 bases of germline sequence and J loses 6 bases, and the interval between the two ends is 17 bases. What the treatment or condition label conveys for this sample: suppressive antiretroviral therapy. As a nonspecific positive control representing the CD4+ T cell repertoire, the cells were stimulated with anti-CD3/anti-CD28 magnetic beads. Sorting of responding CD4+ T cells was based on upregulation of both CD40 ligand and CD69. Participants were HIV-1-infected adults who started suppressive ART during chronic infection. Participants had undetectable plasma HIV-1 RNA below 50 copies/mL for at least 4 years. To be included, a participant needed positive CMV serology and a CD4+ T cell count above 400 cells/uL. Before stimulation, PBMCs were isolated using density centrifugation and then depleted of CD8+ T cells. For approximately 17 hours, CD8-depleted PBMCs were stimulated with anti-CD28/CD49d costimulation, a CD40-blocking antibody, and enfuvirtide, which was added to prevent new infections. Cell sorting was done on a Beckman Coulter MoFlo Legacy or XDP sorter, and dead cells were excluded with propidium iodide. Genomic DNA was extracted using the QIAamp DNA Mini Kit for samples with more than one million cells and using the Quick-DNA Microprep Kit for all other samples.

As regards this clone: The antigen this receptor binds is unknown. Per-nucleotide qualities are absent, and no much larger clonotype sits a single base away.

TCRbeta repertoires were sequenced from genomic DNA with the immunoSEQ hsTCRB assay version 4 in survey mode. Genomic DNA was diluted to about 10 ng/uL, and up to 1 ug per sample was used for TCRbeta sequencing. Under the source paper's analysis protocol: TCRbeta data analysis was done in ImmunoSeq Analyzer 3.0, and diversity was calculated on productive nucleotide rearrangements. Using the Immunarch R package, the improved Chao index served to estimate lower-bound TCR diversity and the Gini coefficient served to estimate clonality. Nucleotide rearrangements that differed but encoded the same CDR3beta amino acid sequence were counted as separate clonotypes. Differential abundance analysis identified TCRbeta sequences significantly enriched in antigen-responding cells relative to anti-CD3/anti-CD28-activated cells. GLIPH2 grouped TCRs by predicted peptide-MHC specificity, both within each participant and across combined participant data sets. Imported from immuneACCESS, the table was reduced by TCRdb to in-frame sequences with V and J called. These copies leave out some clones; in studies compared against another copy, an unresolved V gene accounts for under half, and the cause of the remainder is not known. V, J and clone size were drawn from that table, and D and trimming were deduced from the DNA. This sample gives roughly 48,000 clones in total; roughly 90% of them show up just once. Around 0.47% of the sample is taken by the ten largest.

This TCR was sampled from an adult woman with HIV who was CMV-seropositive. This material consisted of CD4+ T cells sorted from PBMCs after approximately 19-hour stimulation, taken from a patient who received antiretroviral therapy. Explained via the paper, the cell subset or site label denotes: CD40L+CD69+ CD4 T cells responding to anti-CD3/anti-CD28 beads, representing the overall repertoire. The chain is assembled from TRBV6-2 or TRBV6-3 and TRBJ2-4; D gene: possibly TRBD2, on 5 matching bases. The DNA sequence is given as TGTGCCAGCAGTCCCCAAGTAAGACGGGGAAACATTCAGTACTTC. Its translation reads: CASSPQVRRGNIQYF.